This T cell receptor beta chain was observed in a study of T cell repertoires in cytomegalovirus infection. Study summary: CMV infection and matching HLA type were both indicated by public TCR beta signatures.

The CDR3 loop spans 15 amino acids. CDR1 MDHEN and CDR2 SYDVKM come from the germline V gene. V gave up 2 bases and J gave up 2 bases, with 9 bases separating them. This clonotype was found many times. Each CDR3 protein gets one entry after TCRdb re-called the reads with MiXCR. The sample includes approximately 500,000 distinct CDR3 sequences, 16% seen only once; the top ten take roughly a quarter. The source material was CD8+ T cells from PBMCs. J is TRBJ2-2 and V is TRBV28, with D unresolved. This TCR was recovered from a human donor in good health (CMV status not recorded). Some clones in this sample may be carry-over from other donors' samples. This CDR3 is CASSLRRRNTGELFF. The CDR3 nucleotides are TGTGCCAGCAGTTTACGCAGGAGAAACACCGGGGAGCTGTTTTTT.